These T cell receptor beta chains were read from a single sample in a study of human T cells and chemical hapten exposure. TCRdb reanalysed the RACE reads using MiXCR and keeps one entry per CDR3 protein. The table records 350,000 to 450,000 distinct CDR3 sequences, 5.1% of them present only once. Sequenced material: whole blood, taken in connection with sensitization to the hapten diphenylcyclopropenone (DPC). The source of these receptors is a woman aged 45-65 years with alopecia areata. Some clones in this sample may be carry-over from other donors' samples. Each CDR3 is given with its conserved first and last residue. The order of the fields is clone size, V gene, D gene, J gene, CDR3 protein, CDR3 DNA. D genes are given only for firm matches. The size field is filled for only some rows; it gives once, few, many or a size class.

>many|TRBV11-2|.|TRBJ1-2
CASSLSEGGYGYTF
TGTGCCAGCAGCTTATCGGAGGGGGGCTATGGCTACACCTTC
>many|TRBV5-5|.|TRBJ1-5
CASSFISNQPQHF
TGTGCCAGCAGCTTTATCAGCAATCAGCCCCAGCATTTT
>many|TRBV7-9|.|TRBJ2-7
CASSPGRVEQYF
TGTGCCAGCAGCCCGGGGCGAGTAGAGCAGTACTTC
>many|TRBV28|.|TRBJ2-3
CASSFEGHTDTQYF
TGTGCCAGCAGTTTTGAGGGACACACAGATACGCAGTATTTT
>many|TRBV29-1|.|TRBJ2-1
CSAGGLEQFF
TGCAGCGCCGGGGGTCTGGAGCAGTTCTTC
>.|TRBV28|.|TRBJ1-5
CASSPHLPGTFRGNQPQHF
TGTGCCAGCAGTCCACACTTACCCGGGACATTCCGGGGCAATCAGCCCCAGCATTTT
>.|TRBV27|.|TRBJ1-2
CASSPGTALSYGYTF
TGTGCCAGCAGCCCCGGGACGGCCCTGAGCTATGGCTACACCTTC
>many|TRBV3-1|.|TRBJ2-7
CASSQKYEQYF
TGTGCCAGCAGCCAAAAATACGAGCAGTACTTC
>few|TRBV18|.|TRBJ1-1
CASSPKGDTEAFF
TGTGCCAGCTCACCAAAAGGGGACACTGAAGCTTTCTTT
>.|TRBV6-5|.|TRBJ2-7
CASSQQEGRHEQYF
TGTGCCAGCAGCCAGCAGGAGGGGCGCCACGAGCAGTACTTC
>few|TRBV5-1|TRBD1|TRBJ1-1
CASSTPTGGGTEAFF
TGCGCCAGCAGCACCCCGACAGGGGGCGGCACTGAAGCTTTCTTT
>few|TRBV7-9|TRBD1|TRBJ1-1
CASSLRDRAATEAFF
TGTGCCAGCAGCCTCCGGGACAGGGCGGCCACTGAAGCTTTCTTT
>many|TRBV28|.|TRBJ2-6
CASSFFGSSGANVLTF
TGTGCCAGCAGTTTCTTCGGAAGCTCTGGGGCCAACGTCCTGACTTTC
>.|TRBV29-1|.|TRBJ1-1
CSSGHNEAFF
TGCAGCTCCGGACACAACGAAGCTTTCTTT
>many|TRBV16|.|TRBJ2-7
CASAEGGGYYEQYF
TGTGCCAGCGCAGAGGGTGGGGGCTACTACGAGCAGTACTTC
>many|TRBV12-3/TRBV12-4|.|TRBJ1-3
CASSPGESYSGNTIYF
TGTGCCAGCAGCCCCGGGGAGTCCTACTCTGGAAACACCATATATTTT
>.|TRBV29-1|.|TRBJ2-2
CSVEGTRSPGELFF
TGCAGCGTTGAGGGGACCCGTTCGCCCGGGGAGCTGTTTTTT
>few|TRBV6-5|TRBD2|TRBJ2-1
CASSYLAGADEQFF
TGTGCCAGCAGTTACCTGGCGGGAGCGGATGAGCAGTTCTTC
>few|TRBV29-1|.|TRBJ1-2
CSVEDGGTGYTF
TGCAGCGTTGAAGATGGTGGGACTGGCTACACCTTC
>few|TRBV7-3|TRBD1|TRBJ1-5
CASSLLKGTGAIKNSNQPQHF
TGTGCCAGCAGCTTATTAAAGGGGACAGGAGCCATAAAAAATAGCAATCAGCCCCAGCATTTT
>many|TRBV6-2/TRBV6-3|.|TRBJ2-1
CASSTDLSYNEQFF
TGTGCCAGCAGTACGGACTTATCCTACAATGAGCAGTTCTTC
>few|TRBV5-1|TRBD1|TRBJ1-1
CASSFSRRGQGEGTEAFF
TGCGCCAGCAGCTTTTCCCGCCGGGGACAGGGGGAGGGCACTGAAGCTTTCTTT